This T cell receptor beta chain was sequenced for a study of blood T cell repertoires in COVID-19. Study in general: Acute and convalescent COVID-19 samples came from the United States, Italy and Spain. Nucleic acid was either cDNA or gDNA, and it came from T cells, B-cell-depleted T cells, or PBMCs.

Original data processing: Researchers report that nucleated cell counts were estimated from reference gene primer amplification. The protocol was immunoSEQ multiplex PCR, while the TCRdb copy is restricted to in-frame clones and leaves out a portion. V and J calls and clone size follow that table, whereas D and trimming were derived from the DNA. The sample lists some 10,000 clones; about four fifths were seen once. Trimming removed 1 base at V and 0 bases at J, with 11 bases between. This CDR3 spans 16 amino acids. Germline V gives CDR1 SGHDT, CDR2 YYEEEE. The source is a man aged 45-60 years with active COVID-19. The source material was peripheral blood. V gene TRBV5-6 combines with J gene TRBJ2-4; D not certain. As DNA, the CDR3 is TGTGCCAGCAGCTTGTCTGCAGTTCTAGCCAAAAACATTCAGTACTTC. Its protein is CASSLSAVLAKNIQYF.